This is a list of T cell receptor beta chains from one sample in a study of Ad26.COV2.S vaccination and SARS-CoV-2 variants. TCRdb keeps only in-frame clones here, not all; method: immunoSEQ multiplex PCR. The repertoire holds hundreds of thousands of clones, with roughly 81% as singletons. Material: peripheral blood, obtained in a trial of Ad26.COV2.S vaccine versus placebo. The receptor source for this set is a person between 18 and 65 years old who received the Ad26.COV2.S COVID-19 vaccine or a placebo. The conserved cysteine and the conserved F or W are not part of the CDR3 here. A D gene is named only where the DNA matches it firmly.

j_gene: TRBJ2-5
v_gene: TRBV10-3
d_gene: -
CDR3aa: AISVRGETQY

j_gene: TRBJ2-5
v_gene: TRBV25-1
d_gene: TRBD2
CDR3aa: ASSGALLAGATQY

j_gene: TRBJ2-7
v_gene: TRBV4-1
d_gene: TRBD1
CDR3aa: ASSQARGYHEQY

j_gene: TRBJ2-7
v_gene: TRBV7-9
d_gene: -
CDR3aa: ASSLKSGGEPGEQY

j_gene: TRBJ2-7
v_gene: TRBV2
d_gene: -
CDR3aa: ASSERTPGEY

j_gene: TRBJ2-1
v_gene: TRBV5-5
d_gene: -
CDR3aa: ASSLESGRDPYNEQF

j_gene: TRBJ2-3
v_gene: TRBV5-4
d_gene: -
CDR3aa: ASSLEASRYTDTQY

j_gene: TRBJ2-3
v_gene: TRBV27
d_gene: TRBD2
CDR3aa: ASRASPLAGGPNTQY

j_gene: TRBJ2-7
v_gene: TRBV5-1
d_gene: -
CDR3aa: ASSLGGDQPYEQY

j_gene: TRBJ1-6
v_gene: TRBV7-2
d_gene: TRBD1
CDR3aa: ASSLTGDSPLH

j_gene: TRBJ2-1
v_gene: TRBV11-3
d_gene: -
CDR3aa: ASSPPTHNEQF

j_gene: TRBJ1-1
v_gene: TRBV10-1
d_gene: -
CDR3aa: ASSETRGTEAF

j_gene: TRBJ2-3
v_gene: TRBV6-2/TRBV6-3
d_gene: TRBD2
CDR3aa: ASSYARLAGDADTQY

j_gene: TRBJ1-5
v_gene: TRBV6-5
d_gene: -
CDR3aa: ASSPRGGDQPQH

j_gene: TRBJ2-3
v_gene: TRBV11-2
d_gene: -
CDR3aa: ASSLEVTDTQY

j_gene: TRBJ2-3
v_gene: TRBV29-1
d_gene: TRBD2
CDR3aa: SVDRLAGATDTQY

j_gene: TRBJ2-5
v_gene: TRBV30
d_gene: TRBD1
CDR3aa: AHGTGNVGETQY

j_gene: TRBJ2-7
v_gene: TRBV29-1
d_gene: -
CDR3aa: SVGNSAYEQY

j_gene: TRBJ2-5
v_gene: TRBV7-9
d_gene: TRBD1
CDR3aa: ASTPREGAQETQY

j_gene: TRBJ1-5
v_gene: TRBV30
d_gene: -
CDR3aa: AWSVSGGNQPQH

j_gene: TRBJ2-3
v_gene: TRBV9
d_gene: -
CDR3aa: ASSVAQGSTDTQY

j_gene: TRBJ2-2
v_gene: TRBV18
d_gene: -
CDR3aa: ASSPQGPGTGELF

j_gene: TRBJ2-2
v_gene: TRBV24-1
d_gene: TRBD1
CDR3aa: ATEGAWTGELF

j_gene: TRBJ2-1
v_gene: TRBV3-1/TRBV3-2
d_gene: TRBD2
CDR3aa: ASSQVFGGGMGNEQF

j_gene: TRBJ2-3
v_gene: TRBV6-5
d_gene: -
CDR3aa: ATRYNLATDTQY

j_gene: TRBJ2-5
v_gene: TRBV3-1/TRBV3-2
d_gene: -
CDR3aa: ASSQKIGAKETQY

j_gene: TRBJ2-7
v_gene: TRBV2
d_gene: TRBD1
CDR3aa: ASSYTGGTDEQY

j_gene: TRBJ2-2
v_gene: TRBV24-1
d_gene: -
CDR3aa: ATSDQADTGELF

j_gene: TRBJ1-5
v_gene: TRBV25-1
d_gene: TRBD1
CDR3aa: ASSGGGYFGNQPQH

j_gene: TRBJ1-4
v_gene: TRBV9
d_gene: TRBD1
CDR3aa: ASSVGTDEKLF

j_gene: TRBJ2-7
v_gene: TRBV3-1/TRBV3-2
d_gene: -
CDR3aa: ASSAKRGQPYEQY

j_gene: TRBJ1-5
v_gene: TRBV3-1/TRBV3-2
d_gene: -
CDR3aa: ASSQGEGLGQPQH

j_gene: TRBJ2-3
v_gene: TRBV27
d_gene: -
CDR3aa: ASSPYRGTQLGTQY

j_gene: TRBJ2-7
v_gene: TRBV6-5
d_gene: -
CDR3aa: ASSSRGGPSYEQY

j_gene: TRBJ1-1
v_gene: TRBV14
d_gene: -
CDR3aa: ASSQGFNTEAF

j_gene: TRBJ1-5
v_gene: TRBV28
d_gene: TRBD1
CDR3aa: ASRQGGSNQPQH

j_gene: TRBJ2-3
v_gene: TRBV3-1/TRBV3-2
d_gene: TRBD2
CDR3aa: ASSQETSGEDTQY

j_gene: TRBJ2-7
v_gene: TRBV19
d_gene: TRBD1
CDR3aa: ASSVGQAYEQY

j_gene: TRBJ2-3
v_gene: TRBV7-9
d_gene: TRBD2
CDR3aa: ASSLLAGGTDTQY

j_gene: TRBJ1-5
v_gene: TRBV11-2
d_gene: -
CDR3aa: ASSLGAGTNQPQH

j_gene: TRBJ2-5
v_gene: TRBV27
d_gene: TRBD2
CDR3aa: ASSFRGGETQY

j_gene: TRBJ1-5
v_gene: TRBV5-5
d_gene: -
CDR3aa: ASSLARNSNQPQH

j_gene: TRBJ1-1
v_gene: TRBV9
d_gene: TRBD1
CDR3aa: ASSKTTGQSATEAF

j_gene: TRBJ1-2
v_gene: TRBV30
d_gene: -
CDR3aa: AWTQGVGGYT

j_gene: TRBJ2-1
v_gene: TRBV9
d_gene: -
CDR3aa: ASSVLAGSNEQF

j_gene: TRBJ1-6
v_gene: TRBV2
d_gene: -
CDR3aa: ATDTTPSSYNSPLH

j_gene: TRBJ2-5
v_gene: TRBV5-1
d_gene: -
CDR3aa: ASSSTSIAETQY

j_gene: TRBJ1-2
v_gene: TRBV7-8
d_gene: -
CDR3aa: ASSPHSQRYGYT

j_gene: TRBJ1-1
v_gene: TRBV6-1
d_gene: TRBD1
CDR3aa: ASGVLAGGLRNTEAF

j_gene: TRBJ1-6
v_gene: TRBV3-1/TRBV3-2
d_gene: -
CDR3aa: ASSPQGGRDSPLH

j_gene: TRBJ2-5
v_gene: TRBV5-6
d_gene: -
CDR3aa: ASSFMGAGAETQY

j_gene: TRBJ2-5
v_gene: TRBV7-2
d_gene: -
CDR3aa: ASSLVGETQY

j_gene: TRBJ1-3
v_gene: TRBV19
d_gene: -
CDR3aa: ASSIGRHGNTIY